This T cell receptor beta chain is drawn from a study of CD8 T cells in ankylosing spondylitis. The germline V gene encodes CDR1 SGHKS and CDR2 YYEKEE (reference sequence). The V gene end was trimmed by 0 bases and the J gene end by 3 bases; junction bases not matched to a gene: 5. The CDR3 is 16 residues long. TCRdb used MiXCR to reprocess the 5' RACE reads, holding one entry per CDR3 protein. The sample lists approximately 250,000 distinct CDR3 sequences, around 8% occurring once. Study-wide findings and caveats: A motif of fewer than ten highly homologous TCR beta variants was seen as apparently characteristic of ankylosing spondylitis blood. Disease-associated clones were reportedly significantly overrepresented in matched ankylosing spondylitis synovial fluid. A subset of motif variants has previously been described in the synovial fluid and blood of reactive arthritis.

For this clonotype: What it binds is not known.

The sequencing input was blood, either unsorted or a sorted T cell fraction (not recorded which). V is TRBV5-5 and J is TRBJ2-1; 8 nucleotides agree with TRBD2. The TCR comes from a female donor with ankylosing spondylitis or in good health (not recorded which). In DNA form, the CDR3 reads TGTGCCAGCAGCTTGGAAGTAGCGGGATTCTACAATGAGCAGTTCTTC. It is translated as CASSLEVAGFYNEQFF.